This T cell receptor (beta chain) appears in the sequencing data of a study of T cells in Graves' hyperthyroidism and ophthalmopathy. This clonotype came up many times. The germline V and J ends were trimmed by 2 bases and 7 bases, with 14 bases remaining between them. Germline CDR1 reads SEHNR; CDR2 reads FQNEAQ (reference sequence). The CDR3 consists of 14 residues. RNA transcripts gave rise to amplified TCR beta CDR3 regions. Initially, a first-round RT-PCR of the TCR CDR3 employed the HTBI primer set. TCRdb reprocessed the multiplex PCR reads with MiXCR, giving one entry per CDR3 protein. The table includes roughly 170,000 distinct CDR3 sequences, approximately 15% detected once.

Sequencing was carried out using blood. The gene calls are TRBV7-9 and TRBJ1-1; a weak D match, TRBD1 (5 bases). The receptor comes from a woman aged 45-60 years with Graves' hyperthyroidism. The CDR3 loop is CASSLQQGWNEAFF. The CDR3 DNA follows: TGTGCCAGCAGCTTACAGCAGGGATGGAATGAAGCTTTCTTT. The full variable domain, completed using reference TRBV7-9 and TRBJ1-1, is DTGVSQNPRHKITKRGQNVTFRCDPISEHNRLYWYRQTLGQGPEFLTYFQNEAQLEKSRLLSDRFSAERPKGSFSTLEIQRTEQGDSAMYLCASSLQQGWNEAFFGQGTRLTVV.